This TCR beta chain was identified during a study of blood T cell repertoires in COVID-19. This CDR3 comprises 14 residues. Germline assignment: CDR1 LGHDT and CDR2 YNNKEL (reference sequence). The V end was cut by 4 bases, the J end by 7 bases, with 17 bases between. TCRdb's table, derived via immunoSEQ multiplex PCR, lists solely in-frame clones and lacks some. The sample lists under 200,000 clones, around four fifths occurring once. V usage is TRBV3-1 (or the pseudogene TRBV3-2) and J usage is TRBJ2-7; D might be TRBD1 (7 bases). Sequenced: PBMCs or T cells enriched from blood (not recorded which). This sequence was found in a woman between 50 and 59 years old who had recovered from COVID-19. Written as DNA, the CDR3 is TGTGCCAGCAGCCCAGGGGGGATCGGAAGGGAGCAGTACGTC. Residues: CASSPGGIGREQYV.